Included here is one TCR beta chain sequence, with context. V was clipped by 0 bases and J by 0 bases, with 10 bases between them. The CDR3 totals 16 residues. Germline CDR1 and CDR2: SGHRS and YFSETQ. The data belong to a study of blood T cell repertoires in COVID-19. Study-level information: Spain, Italy and the United States supplied samples that represented acute and convalescent COVID-19. PBMCs, B-cell-depleted T cells, or T cells were the source of the cDNA or gDNA that made up the material.

Original methodology: Using reference gene primer amplification, nucleated cell counts were estimated. Using immunoSEQ multiplex PCR, the repertoire was profiled, and TCRdb retains in-frame clones only, with some absent. V, J and clone size derive from that table, while D and trimming were established from the DNA sequence. Of 160,000 or so clones listed, approximately 90% are singletons. Sequenced material: peripheral blood. The chain is built from TRBV5-1 and TRBJ1-3, with D possibly TRBD1 on 5 matching bases. The source is a man younger than 35 with acute or convalescent COVID-19. Here the CDR3 reads CASSLEGSYSGNTIYF. The CDR3 region has the DNA TGCGCCAGCAGCTTGGAGGGGTCCTACTCTGGAAACACCATATATTTT.